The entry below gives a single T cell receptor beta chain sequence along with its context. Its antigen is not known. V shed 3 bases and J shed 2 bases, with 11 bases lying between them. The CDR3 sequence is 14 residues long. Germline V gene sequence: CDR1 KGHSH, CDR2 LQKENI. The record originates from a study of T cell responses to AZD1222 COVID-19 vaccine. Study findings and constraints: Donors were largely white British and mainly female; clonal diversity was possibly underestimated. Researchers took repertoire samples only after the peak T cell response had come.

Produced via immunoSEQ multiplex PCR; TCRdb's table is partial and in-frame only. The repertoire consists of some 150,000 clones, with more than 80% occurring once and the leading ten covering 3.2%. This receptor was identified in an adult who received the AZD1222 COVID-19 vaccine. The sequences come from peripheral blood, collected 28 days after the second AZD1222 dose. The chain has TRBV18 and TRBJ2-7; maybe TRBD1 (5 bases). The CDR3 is CASSPQGPPYEQYF. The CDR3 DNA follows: TGTGCCAGCTCACCTCAGGGTCCTCCCTACGAGCAGTACTTC.